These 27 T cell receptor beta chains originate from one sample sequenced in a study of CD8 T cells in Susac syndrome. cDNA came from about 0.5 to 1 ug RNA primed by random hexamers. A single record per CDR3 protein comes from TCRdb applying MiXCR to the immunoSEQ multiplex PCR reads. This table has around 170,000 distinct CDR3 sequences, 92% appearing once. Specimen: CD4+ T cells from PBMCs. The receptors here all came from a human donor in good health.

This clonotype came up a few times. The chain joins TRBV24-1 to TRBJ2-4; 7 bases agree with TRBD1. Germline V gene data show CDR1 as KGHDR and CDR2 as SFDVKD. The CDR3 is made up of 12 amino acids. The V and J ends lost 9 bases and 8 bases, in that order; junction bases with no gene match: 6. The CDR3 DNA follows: TGTGCCACCCAGGGGGTTTCGGACATTCAGTACTTC. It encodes CATQGVSDIQYF.

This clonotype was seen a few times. Here the CDR3 reads CASSLAPGFGYEQYF. As DNA, the CDR3 is TGCGCCAGCAGCTTGGCCCCGGGGTTCGGCTACGAGCAGTACTTC. The chain has TRBV5-1 and TRBJ2-7; weak D call: TRBD2 (5 bases). There are 15 residues in the CDR3. Germline loops: CDR1 SGHRS, CDR2 YFSETQ. Trimming stripped 0 bases from V and 3 bases from J, with 13 bases between.

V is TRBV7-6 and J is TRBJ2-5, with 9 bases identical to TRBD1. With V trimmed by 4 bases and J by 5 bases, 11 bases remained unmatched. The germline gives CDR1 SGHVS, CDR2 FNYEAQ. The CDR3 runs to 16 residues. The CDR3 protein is CASSWQPGQGLETQYF. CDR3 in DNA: TGTGCCAGCAGCTGGCAGCCGGGACAGGGTTTGGAGACCCAGTACTTC. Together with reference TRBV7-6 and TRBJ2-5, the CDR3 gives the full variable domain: GAGVSQSPRYKVTKRGQDVALRCDPISGHVSLYWYRQALGQGPEFLTYFNYEAQQDKSGLPNDRFSAERPEGSISTLTIQRTEQRDSAMYRCASSWQPGQGLETQYFGPGTRLLVL.

CDR3 nucleotides: TGCAGTGCTAGAGGAGGGTCGGAGGAGCAGTACTTC. Its protein is CSARGGSEEQYF. The genes are TRBV20-1 and TRBJ2-7; D is possibly TRBD2 (5 bases). CDR1 and CDR2 from the germline V gene are DFQATT and SNEGSKA (reference sequence). Trimming took off 1 base at V and 7 bases at J, with 11 bases between the two ends. This CDR3 has 12 residues.

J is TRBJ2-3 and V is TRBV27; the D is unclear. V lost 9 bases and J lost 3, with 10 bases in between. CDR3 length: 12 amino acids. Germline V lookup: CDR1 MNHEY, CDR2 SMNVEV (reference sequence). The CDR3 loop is CASGHLTDTQYF. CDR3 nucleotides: TGTGCCAGTGGCCACTTGACAGATACGCAGTATTTT.

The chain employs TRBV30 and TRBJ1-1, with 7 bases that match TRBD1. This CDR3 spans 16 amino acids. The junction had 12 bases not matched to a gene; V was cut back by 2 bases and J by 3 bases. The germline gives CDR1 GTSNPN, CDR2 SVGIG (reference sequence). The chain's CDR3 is CAWSRGDSTGHTEAFF. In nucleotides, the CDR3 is TGTGCCTGGAGTCGTGGGGACAGCACGGGGCACACTGAAGCTTTCTTT.

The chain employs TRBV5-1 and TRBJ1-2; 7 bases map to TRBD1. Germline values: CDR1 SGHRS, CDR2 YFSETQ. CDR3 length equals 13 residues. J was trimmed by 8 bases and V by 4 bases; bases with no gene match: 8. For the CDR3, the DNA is TGCGCCAGCAGCGACAGGGTAGCTCGCGGCTACACCTTC. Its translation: CASSDRVARGYTF.

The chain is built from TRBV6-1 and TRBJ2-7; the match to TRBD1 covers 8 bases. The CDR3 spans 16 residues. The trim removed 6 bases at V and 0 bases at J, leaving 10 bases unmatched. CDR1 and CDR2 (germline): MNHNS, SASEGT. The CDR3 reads CASSRRTGLSSYEQYF. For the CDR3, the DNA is TGTGCCAGCAGCAGAAGGACAGGGCTAAGCTCCTACGAGCAGTACTTC.

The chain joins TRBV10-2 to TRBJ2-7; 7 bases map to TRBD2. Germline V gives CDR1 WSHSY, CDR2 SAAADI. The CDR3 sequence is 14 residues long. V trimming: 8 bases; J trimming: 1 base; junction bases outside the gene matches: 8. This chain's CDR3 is CASHAASGSYEQYF. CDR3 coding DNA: TGCGCCAGCCATGCGGCTAGCGGATCCTACGAGCAGTACTTC.

The DNA for the CDR3 is TGTGCCAGCAGTTTGGGGGGGGCTGAGCAGCCCCAGCATTTT. Translation gives CASSLGGAEQPQHF. The V and J genes are TRBV28 and TRBJ1-5, with TRBD1 as a possible D gene (6 bases). This CDR3 is built from 14 residues. Germline V gene data show CDR1 as MDHEN and CDR2 as SYDVKM. V lost 3 bases, J lost 7 bases, and 13 bases lay in between.

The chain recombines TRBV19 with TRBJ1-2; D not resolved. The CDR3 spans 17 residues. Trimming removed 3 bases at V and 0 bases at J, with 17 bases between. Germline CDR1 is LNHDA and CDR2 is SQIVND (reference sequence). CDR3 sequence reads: CASSIRKRILANYGYTF. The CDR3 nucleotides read TGTGCCAGTAGTATTCGAAAACGGATTTTAGCTAACTATGGCTACACCTTC.

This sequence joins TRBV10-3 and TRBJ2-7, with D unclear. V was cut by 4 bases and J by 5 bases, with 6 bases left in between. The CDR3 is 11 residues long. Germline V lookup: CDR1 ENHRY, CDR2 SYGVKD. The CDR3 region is CAISVRDEQYF. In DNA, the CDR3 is TGTGCCATCAGTGTACGGGACGAGCAGTACTTC.

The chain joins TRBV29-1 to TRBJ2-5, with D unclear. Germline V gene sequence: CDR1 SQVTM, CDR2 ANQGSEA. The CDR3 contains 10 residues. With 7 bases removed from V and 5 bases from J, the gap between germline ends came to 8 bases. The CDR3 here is CSAGDETQYF. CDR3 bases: TGCAGCGCCGGCGACGAGACCCAGTACTTC.

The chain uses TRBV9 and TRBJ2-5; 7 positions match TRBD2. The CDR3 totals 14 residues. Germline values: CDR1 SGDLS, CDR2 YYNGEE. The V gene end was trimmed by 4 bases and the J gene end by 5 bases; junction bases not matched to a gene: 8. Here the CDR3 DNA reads TGTGCCAGCAGCCCTATAATGGGGGGGGAGACCCAGTACTTC. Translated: CASSPIMGGETQYF.

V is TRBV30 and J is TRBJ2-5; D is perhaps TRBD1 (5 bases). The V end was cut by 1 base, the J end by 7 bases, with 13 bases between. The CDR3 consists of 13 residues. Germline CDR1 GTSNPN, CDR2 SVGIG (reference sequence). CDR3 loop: CAWSGGLLGTQYF. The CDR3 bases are TGTGCCTGGAGTGGGGGCCTCCTGGGGACCCAGTACTTC.

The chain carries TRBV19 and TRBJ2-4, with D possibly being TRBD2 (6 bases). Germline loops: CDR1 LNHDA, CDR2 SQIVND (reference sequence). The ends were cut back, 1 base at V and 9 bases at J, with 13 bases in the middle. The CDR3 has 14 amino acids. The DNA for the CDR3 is TGTGCCAGTAGTATAGCGGGACTCGGGCTCATTCAGTACTTC. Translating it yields CASSIAGLGLIQYF.

In DNA form, the CDR3 reads TGTGCCACCAGCAGAGATGGGGTTACCCTTAACTATGGCTACACCTTC. It is translated as CATSRDGVTLNYGYTF. The chain carries TRBV15 and TRBJ1-2; D is undetermined. The length of the CDR3 is 16 residues. The V end was cut by 0 bases, the J end by 1 base, with 12 bases between. Germline V gives CDR1 LNHNV, CDR2 YYDKDF (reference sequence).

The CDR3 nucleotides are TGTGCCAGCGGGTTCGGGCAGGGAGGCACTGAAGCTTTCTTT. Its translation is CASGFGQGGTEAFF. The chain couples TRBV7-2 to TRBJ1-1; D may be TRBD1 (5 bases). The germline CDR1 and CDR2 sequences are SGHTA and FQGNSA. The CDR3 is 14 residues long. V lost 8 bases and J lost 4, with 17 bases in between.

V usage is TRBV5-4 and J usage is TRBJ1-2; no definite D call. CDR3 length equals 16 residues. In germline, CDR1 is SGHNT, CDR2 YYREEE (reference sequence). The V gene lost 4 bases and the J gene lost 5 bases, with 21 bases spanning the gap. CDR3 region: CASSPPGNTLLYGYTF. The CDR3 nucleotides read TGTGCCAGCAGCCCCCCGGGGAACACCCTTCTTTATGGCTACACCTTC.

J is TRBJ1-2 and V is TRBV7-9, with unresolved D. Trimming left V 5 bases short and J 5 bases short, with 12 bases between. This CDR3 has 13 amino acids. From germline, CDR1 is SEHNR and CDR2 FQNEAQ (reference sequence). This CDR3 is CASSVRREYGYTF. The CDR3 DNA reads TGTGCCAGCAGCGTCCGAAGGGAGTATGGCTACACCTTC.

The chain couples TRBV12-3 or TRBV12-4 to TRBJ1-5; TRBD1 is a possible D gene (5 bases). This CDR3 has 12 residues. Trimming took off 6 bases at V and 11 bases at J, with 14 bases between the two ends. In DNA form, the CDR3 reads TGTGCCAGCAGCCACAGTGAAGGGGCCCAGCATTTT. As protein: CASSHSEGAQHF.

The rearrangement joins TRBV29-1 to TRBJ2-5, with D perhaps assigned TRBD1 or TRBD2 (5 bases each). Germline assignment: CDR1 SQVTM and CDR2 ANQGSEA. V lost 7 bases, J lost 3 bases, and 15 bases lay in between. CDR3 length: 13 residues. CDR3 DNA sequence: TGCAGCGCCGGGACGCCCGCAAAAGAGACCCAGTACTTC. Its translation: CSAGTPAKETQYF.

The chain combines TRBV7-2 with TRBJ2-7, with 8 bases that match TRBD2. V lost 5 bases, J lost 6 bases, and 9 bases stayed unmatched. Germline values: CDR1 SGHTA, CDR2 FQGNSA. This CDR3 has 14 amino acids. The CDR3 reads CASSPFAREGEQYF. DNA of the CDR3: TGTGCCAGCAGCCCCTTTGCCCGGGAGGGCGAGCAGTACTTC.

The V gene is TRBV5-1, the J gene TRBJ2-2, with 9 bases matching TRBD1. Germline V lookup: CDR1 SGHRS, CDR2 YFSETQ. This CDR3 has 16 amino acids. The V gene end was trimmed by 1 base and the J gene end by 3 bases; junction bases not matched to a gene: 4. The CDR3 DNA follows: TGCGCCAGCAGCTTGACAGGGGGCGTATACACCGGGGAGCTGTTTTTT. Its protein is CASSLTGGVYTGELFF.

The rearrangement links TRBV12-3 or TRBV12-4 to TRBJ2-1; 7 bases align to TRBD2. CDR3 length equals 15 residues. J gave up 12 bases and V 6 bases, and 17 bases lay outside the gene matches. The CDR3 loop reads CASSPLAEGQLWQFF. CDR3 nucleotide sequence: TGTGCCAGCAGCCCTCTAGCGGAGGGCCAGTTGTGGCAGTTCTTC.

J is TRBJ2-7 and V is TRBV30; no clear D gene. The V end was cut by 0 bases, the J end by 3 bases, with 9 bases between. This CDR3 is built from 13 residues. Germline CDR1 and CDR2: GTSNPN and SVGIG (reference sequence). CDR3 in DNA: TGTGCCTGGAGTGTAAGGGCAAACTACGAGCAGTACTTC. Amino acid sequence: CAWSVRANYEQYF.

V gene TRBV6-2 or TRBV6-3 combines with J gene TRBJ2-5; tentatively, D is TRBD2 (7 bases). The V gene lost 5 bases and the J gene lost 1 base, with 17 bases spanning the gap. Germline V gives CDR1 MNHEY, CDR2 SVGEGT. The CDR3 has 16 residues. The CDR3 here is CASSPPLAGAQETQYF. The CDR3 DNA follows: TGTGCCAGCAGTCCTCCCCTGGCGGGGGCCCAAGAGACCCAGTACTTC.